A single sample is the source of the 30 T cell receptor beta chains below, sequenced in a study of CD8+ T cells in alopecia areata. Following RNA extraction, reverse transcription yielded cDNA that acted as the sequencing template. TCRdb keeps only in-frame clones here, not all; method: immunoSEQ multiplex PCR. The table records 90,000 to 120,000 clones, 59% of them present only once. Specimen: CD8+ T cells sorted from blood. These receptors were obtained from a human donor in good health.

The genes are TRBV6-5 and TRBJ2-3, with 11 bases fitting TRBD2. The CDR3 has 13 residues. J was trimmed by 4 bases and V by 10 bases; bases with no gene match: 4. CDR1 and CDR2 (germline): MNHEY, SVGAGI. The CDR3 coding sequence is TGTGCCACCCTAGCGGGGGGTGCAGATACGCAGTATTTT. Its translation is CATLAGGADTQYF.

The chain has TRBV10-3 and TRBJ1-2, with a tentative D call TRBD1 (6 bases). The CDR3 is made up of 15 amino acids. V lost 0 bases and J 8 bases, leaving 16 bases between the germline ends. Germline CDR1 ENHRY, CDR2 SYGVKD. CDR3 amino acids: CAISESTGREGGYTF. The CDR3 bases are TGTGCCATCAGTGAGTCGACAGGTCGCGAGGGAGGCTACACCTTC.

A few counts support this clone. V usage is TRBV5-1 and J usage is TRBJ2-1, with no clear D. The V gene's germline CDR1 is SGHRS and CDR2 YFSETQ. This CDR3 has 14 amino acids. V was pared by 0 bases and J by 6 bases, with 10 bases between. In nucleotides, the CDR3 is TGCGCCAGCAGCTTGGTTGGGGTGGGCAATGAGCAGTTCTTC. Translating it yields CASSLVGVGNEQFF. The variable domain in full, with the rest retrieved from reference TRBV5-1 and TRBJ2-1, is KAGVTQTPRYLIKTRGQQVTLSCSPISGHRSVSWYQQTPGQGLQFLFEYFSETQRNKGNFPGRFSGRQFSNSRSEMNVSTLELGDSALYLCASSLVGVGNEQFFGPGTRLTVL.

Written as DNA, the CDR3 is TGCGCCAGCAGCTTGTCGGAGGGTCAGCCCCAGCATTTT. Amino acid sequence: CASSLSEGQPQHF. This chain joins TRBV5-1 and TRBJ1-5; D remains unclear. The ends were cut back, 1 base at V and 6 bases at J, with 8 bases in the middle. CDR1 and CDR2 from the germline V gene are SGHRS and YFSETQ. The CDR3 loop spans 13 amino acids.

The rearrangement links TRBV7-2 to TRBJ2-3; a possible D gene is TRBD1 (6 bases). CDR3 size: 15 residues. V was clipped by 3 bases and J by 1 base, with 11 bases between them. Germline CDR1 reads SGHTA; CDR2 reads FQGNSA. CDR3 loop: CASSLGAMGTDTQYF. In DNA, the CDR3 is TGTGCCAGCAGCTTGGGGGCTATGGGCACAGATACGCAGTATTTT.

V usage is TRBV18 and J usage is TRBJ2-6, with 7 bases that match TRBD1. CDR1 and CDR2 from the germline V gene are KGHSH and LQKENI. The CDR3 spans 17 residues. V dropped 1 base and J dropped 0; count of bases not matched to a gene: 3. Written as DNA, the CDR3 is TGTGCCAGCTCACCACGATCAGGGGGCTCTGGGGCCAACGTCCTGACTTTC. This gives the protein CASSPRSGGSGANVLTF. The full variable domain, in which reference TRBV18 and TRBJ2-6 provide the parts outside the CDR3, is NAGVMQNPRHLVRRRGQEARLRCSPMKGHSHVYWYRQLPEEGLKFMVYLQKENIIDESGMPKERFSAEFPKEGPSILRIQQVVRGDSAAYFCASSPRSGGSGANVLTFGAGSRLTVL.

J is TRBJ2-7 and V is TRBV19; D is possibly TRBD1 (6 bases). CDR1 is LNHDA, CDR2 SQIVND, per germline (reference sequence). The CDR3 runs to 15 residues. The V gene lost 3 bases and the J gene lost 2 bases, with 14 bases spanning the gap. The CDR3 spells CASSITRDTTYEQYF. In nucleotides, the CDR3 is TGTGCCAGTAGTATCACAAGGGACACCACCTACGAGCAGTACTTC.

The V call is TRBV4-3, the J call TRBJ2-6; D might be TRBD2 (5 bases). V was clipped by 0 bases and J by 1 base, with 7 bases between them. The CDR3 has 16 residues. The germline CDR1 and CDR2 sequences are LGHNA and YSLEER. Here the CDR3 reads CASSQEPGSGANVLTF. CDR3 coding DNA: TGCGCCAGCAGCCAAGAGCCGGGGTCTGGGGCCAACGTCCTGACTTTC.

This clone was picked up a small number of times. The rearrangement uses TRBV5-1 and TRBJ1-1; D gene ambiguous. The germline gives CDR1 SGHRS, CDR2 YFSETQ. The CDR3 is made up of 13 amino acids. Trimming pared 0 bases from V and 2 bases from J, leaving 5 bases between. The CDR3 DNA sequence: TGCGCCAGCAGCTTGGCCGCAAACACTGAAGCTTTCTTT. It encodes CASSLAANTEAFF.

V and J are TRBV7-9 and TRBJ2-1, with a tentative D call TRBD2 (6 bases). This CDR3 is 17 amino acids long. Trimming removed 3 bases at V and 0 bases at J, with 15 bases between. Germline V gene data show CDR1 as SEHNR and CDR2 as FQNEAQ (reference sequence). CDR3 DNA: TGTGCCAGCAGCTTCCCCTTTGCGGGGAGCTCCTACAATGAGCAGTTCTTC. It yields the protein CASSFPFAGSSYNEQFF.

The chain carries TRBV6-1 and TRBJ2-5; D ambiguous. This CDR3 comprises 13 residues. Trimming shortened V by 3 bases and J by 5 bases, and 10 bases separated the two germline ends. Germline lookup yields CDR1 MNHNS and CDR2 SASEGT. As DNA, the CDR3 is TGTGCCAGCAGTGAGGATCTTTGGGAGACCCAGTACTTC. It translates to CASSEDLWETQYF.

The chain couples TRBV9 to TRBJ2-1, with 10 bases that match TRBD2. Germline V gives CDR1 SGDLS, CDR2 YYNGEE. J was trimmed by 9 bases and V by 4 bases; bases with no gene match: 13. The CDR3 extends over 16 amino acids. The CDR3: CASSPSLAGVGREQFF. The CDR3 bases are TGTGCCAGCAGCCCTAGTCTAGCGGGAGTCGGCCGTGAGCAGTTCTTC.

The table lists this clone with a few counts. The chain carries TRBV4-3 and TRBJ2-6; no definite D call. V dropped 0 bases and J dropped 0 bases, with 6 bases sitting between them. This CDR3 comprises 16 residues. In germline, CDR1 is LGHNA, CDR2 YSLEER. In DNA form, the CDR3 reads TGCGCCAGCAGCCAAGATGTAAGCTCTGGGGCCAACGTCCTGACTTTC. Its translation: CASSQDVSSGANVLTF.

This clone was observed a handful of times. The chain combines TRBV7-3 with TRBJ2-2; maybe TRBD2 (6 bases). Trimming left V 5 bases short and J 7 bases short, with 8 bases between. This CDR3 has 12 amino acids. Germline values: CDR1 SGHTA, CDR2 FQGTGA. Here the CDR3 reads CASSATSGELFF. CDR3 bases: TGTGCCAGCAGCGCGACTAGCGGGGAGCTGTTTTTT.

This clone occurred a few times. J is TRBJ2-5 and V is TRBV28; weak D call: TRBD1 (5 bases). CDR3 size: 13 residues. V was cut by 6 bases and J by 2 bases, with 10 bases left in between. Germline V CDR1 and CDR2: MDHEN, SYDVKM. This CDR3 is CASRRQGQETQYF. The CDR3 DNA follows: TGTGCCAGCAGAAGGCAGGGACAAGAGACCCAGTACTTC.

The CDR3 is CASGLSRTDSYEQYF. The DNA for the CDR3 is TGTGCTAGTGGTTTGTCACGGACAGACTCCTACGAGCAGTACTTC. J is TRBJ2-7 and V is TRBV12-5; D possibly corresponds to TRBD1 (6 bases). Germline values: CDR1 LGHNT, CDR2 FRNRAP. The CDR3 extends over 15 amino acids. V lost 2 bases and J 0 bases, leaving 11 bases between the germline ends. Together with reference TRBV12-5 and TRBJ2-7, the CDR3 gives the full variable domain: DARVTQTPRHKVTEMGQEVTMRCQPILGHNTVFWYRQTMMQGLELLAYFRNRAPLDDSGMPKDRFSAEMPDATLATLKIQPSEPRDSAVYFCASGLSRTDSYEQYFGPGTRLTVT.

The V gene is TRBV5-4, the J gene TRBJ2-5; D gene unclear. V was shortened by 2 bases and J by 1 base, with 12 bases between the two germline ends. In germline, CDR1 is SGHNT, CDR2 YYREEE (reference sequence). This CDR3 spans 15 amino acids. CDR3: CASSFKGGFQETQYF. CDR3 coding DNA: TGTGCCAGCAGCTTTAAGGGCGGATTCCAAGAGACCCAGTACTTC.

The chain couples TRBV15 to TRBJ2-3; D is undetermined. Germline V gene data show CDR1 as LNHNV and CDR2 as YYDKDF (reference sequence). V was shortened by 8 bases and J by 0 bases, with 6 bases between the two germline ends. There are 12 residues in the CDR3. CDR3 nucleotide sequence: TGTGCCACCGCCCCTAGCACAGATACGCAGTATTTT. It codes for CATAPSTDTQYF.

The rearrangement links TRBV5-1 to TRBJ2-7; D gene unclear. This CDR3 contains 14 residues. The V end lost 0 bases, the J end lost 0 bases, and 7 bases lay between the germline ends. The V gene's germline CDR1 is SGHRS and CDR2 YFSETQ. The CDR3 region is CASSLGPYSYEQYF. The DNA for the CDR3 is TGCGCCAGCAGCTTGGGCCCCTACTCCTACGAGCAGTACTTC.

The V call is TRBV28, the J call TRBJ1-1; D is possibly TRBD1 (6 bases). From germline, CDR1 is MDHEN and CDR2 SYDVKM. The V end lost 5 bases, the J end lost 10 bases, and 20 bases lay between the germline ends. This CDR3 contains 14 residues. CDR3 amino acids: CASSPPATGPRAFF. CDR3 DNA sequence: TGTGCCAGCAGTCCCCCCGCGACAGGACCACGAGCTTTCTTT.

V gene TRBV6-5 combines with J gene TRBJ2-3; D gene unclear. CDR3 length: 15 residues. The V end was cut by 2 bases, the J end by 0 bases, with 9 bases between. Per the germline V gene, CDR1 is MNHEY and CDR2 is SVGAGI. The CDR3 nucleotides read TGTGCCAGCAGTTACGGGGTCTCTAGCACAGATACGCAGTATTTT. Translating it yields CASSYGVSSTDTQYF.

The CDR3 coding sequence is TGCAGCGTTGAAGGAACGAAAACTGAAGCTTTCTTT. This sequence encodes CSVEGTKTEAFF. This chain uses TRBV29-1 with TRBJ1-1; D remains ambiguous. Trimming took 1 base from V and 5 from J, leaving 8 bases between them. This CDR3 has 12 amino acids. The germline gives CDR1 SQVTM, CDR2 ANQGSEA.

Only a few counts were recorded for this clone. This chain links TRBV9 with TRBJ2-5; TRBD2 aligns across 11 bases. J gave up 3 bases and V 2 bases, and 3 bases lay outside the gene matches. The CDR3 extends over 15 amino acids. Germline V lookup: CDR1 SGDLS, CDR2 YYNGEE. The DNA for the CDR3 is TGTGCCAGCAGCGTTAGCGGGGGGGCCAAAGAGACCCAGTACTTC. Its translation: CASSVSGGAKETQYF.

CDR3 DNA: TGTGCCTGCCTGACAGGGATCGGGGAGCTGTTTTTT. Residues: CACLTGIGELFF. The chain has TRBV30 and TRBJ2-2; TRBD1 matches 7 bases. Germline V lookup: CDR1 GTSNPN, CDR2 SVGIG (reference sequence). The CDR3 has 12 amino acids. V lost 6 bases and J lost 7; bases outside the gene matches: 5.

The chain is built from TRBV19 and TRBJ2-1; D uncertain. The CDR3 loop spans 13 amino acids. Germline CDR1 and CDR2: LNHDA and SQIVND (reference sequence). V lost 1 base and J lost 8, with 9 bases in between. The CDR3: CASSIGSPDEQFF. DNA for the CDR3: TGTGCCAGTAGTATAGGCTCCCCCGATGAGCAGTTCTTC.

The genes are TRBV10-2 and TRBJ2-3; D is perhaps TRBD1 or TRBD2 (5 bases each). Trimming pared 10 bases from V and 6 bases from J, leaving 17 bases between. Germline-derived CDR1 and CDR2 are WSHSY and SAAADI. CDR3 length: 13 amino acids. CDR3 region: CATLGTRRDTQYF. CDR3 nucleotide sequence: TGCGCCACCCTGGGGACCCGGCGGGATACGCAGTATTTT.

The chain is built from TRBV27 and TRBJ2-7; 8 bases agree with TRBD1. CDR1 and CDR2 (germline): MNHEY, SMNVEV (reference sequence). The CDR3 sequence is 14 residues long. V shed 8 bases and J 5 bases; nucleotides not matched to a gene: 11. The CDR3 sequence is CASGTATGVNEQYF. The CDR3 DNA sequence: TGTGCCAGCGGAACTGCGACAGGGGTTAACGAGCAGTACTTC.

This clone has just a few counts. The DNA of the CDR3 is TGTGCCAGCAGCGTAGGAGGGCAGGGAAGAGAAACTGAAGCTTTCTTT. Encoded protein: CASSVGGQGRETEAFF. The gene calls are TRBV9 and TRBJ1-1, with D possibly being TRBD1 (5 bases). This CDR3 comprises 16 residues. Trimming took 0 bases from V and 5 from J, leaving 17 bases between them. Germline loops: CDR1 SGDLS, CDR2 YYNGEE.

The CDR3 DNA reads TGTGCCTGGACCCAGGGATTCGGGGCGGAACCCGAAGCTTTCTTT. It specifies CAWTQGFGAEPEAFF. The V gene is TRBV30, the J gene TRBJ1-1, with D tentatively TRBD1 (5 bases). The V gene lost 4 bases and the J gene lost 8 bases, with 23 bases spanning the gap. This CDR3 has 15 amino acids. The germline V gene has CDR1 GTSNPN and CDR2 SVGIG (reference sequence).

The V and J genes are TRBV7-9 and TRBJ2-5; no clear D gene. The CDR3 is made up of 14 amino acids. Between the trimmed V and J ends, which lost 5 bases and 0 bases, there was a span of 10 bases. CDR1 SEHNR and CDR2 FQNEAQ come from the germline V gene (reference sequence). The CDR3 loop is CASSLLKYQETQYF. The CDR3, as DNA: TGTGCCAGCAGCCTCCTAAAGTACCAAGAGACCCAGTACTTC.